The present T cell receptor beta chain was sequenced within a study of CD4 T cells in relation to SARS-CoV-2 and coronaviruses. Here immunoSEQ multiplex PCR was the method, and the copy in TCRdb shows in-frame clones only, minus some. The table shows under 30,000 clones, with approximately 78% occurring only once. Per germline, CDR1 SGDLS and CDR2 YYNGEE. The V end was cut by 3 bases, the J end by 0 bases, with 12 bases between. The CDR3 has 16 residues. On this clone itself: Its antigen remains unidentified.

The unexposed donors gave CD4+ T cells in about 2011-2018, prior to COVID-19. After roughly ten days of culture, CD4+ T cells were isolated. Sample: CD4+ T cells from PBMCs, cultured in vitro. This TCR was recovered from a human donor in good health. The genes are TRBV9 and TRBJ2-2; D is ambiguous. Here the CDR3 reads CASSGGPSANTGELFF. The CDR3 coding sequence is TGTGCCAGCAGCGGAGGACCGTCAGCGAACACCGGGGAGCTGTTTTTT.